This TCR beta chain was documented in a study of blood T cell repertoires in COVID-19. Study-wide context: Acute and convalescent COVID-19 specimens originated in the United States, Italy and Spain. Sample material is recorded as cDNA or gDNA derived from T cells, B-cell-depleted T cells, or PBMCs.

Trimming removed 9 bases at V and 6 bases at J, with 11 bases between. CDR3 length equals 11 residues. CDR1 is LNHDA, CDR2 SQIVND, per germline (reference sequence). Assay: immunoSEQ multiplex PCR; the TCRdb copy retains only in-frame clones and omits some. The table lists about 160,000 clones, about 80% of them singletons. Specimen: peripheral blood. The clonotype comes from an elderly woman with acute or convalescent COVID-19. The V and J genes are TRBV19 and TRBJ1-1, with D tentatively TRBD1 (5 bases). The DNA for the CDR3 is TGTGCCAGGAGACAACAGGCTGAAGCTTTCTTT. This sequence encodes CARRQQAEAFF.